Here is one TCR beta chain with its context. The target of this receptor is not known. No base quality information exists; no much larger clone differs at one position. The source of the sample is a study of sequential checkpoint blockade in melanoma (dated by TCRdb to the late 2010s). Concerning the study at large: Using 1:1 randomization, the trial assigned patients either to first-line nivolumab followed by ipilimumab (arm A) or to ipilimumab followed by nivolumab (arm B). Matched tumor biopsies were taken from 20 to 25 patients before treatment and at week 13, after single-agent nivolumab (arm A) or ipilimumab (arm B). DNA from 75 to 100 melanoma tumor samples collected before treatment underwent TCRbeta immunosequencing. About 75% of the matched tumor biopsy pairs taken before and after treatment were from the same lesion. Both trial sequences were followed by maintenance nivolumab. What the work shows at the level of the full study, not this receptor alone: Patients whose tumor T-cell fraction and clonality increased by week 13 were about 30 times more likely to achieve clinical benefit. In the nivolumab-first arm (arm A), pretreatment tumor TIL clonality was associated with response (P = .04). Within-arm analyses of tumor T-cell fraction were constrained by small sample sizes and reduced statistical power. Tumor T-cell fraction and clonality correlated with PD-L1 staining and CD8+ T-cell counts but not with mutational load. Larger, independent patient cohorts are needed to validate the response-prediction model that combines TCR metrics and mutation burden.

This specimen's treatment or condition label, per the study, means: randomized to nivolumab then ipilimumab (arm A) or the reverse (arm B). None of the patients in the trial had previously been given DNA-damaging chemotherapy. Samples came from patients with melanoma in CheckMate 064, a randomized, open-label phase II trial of sequential checkpoint blockade. Tumor TCR sequencing used genomic DNA from formalin-fixed paraffin-embedded (FFPE) tissue samples. TCRbeta CDR3 regions were immunosequenced from genomic DNA with the immunoSEQ Assay. Before high-throughput sequencing, genomic DNA was amplified using bias-controlled multiplex PCR. On the authors' methods: To quantify the absolute abundance of each unique TCRbeta CDR3 region, the sequences were collapsed and filtered. Clonality, defined as 1 minus Pielou's evenness, was calculated using only productive rearrangements. Tumor T-cell fraction was computed by normalizing TCRbeta template counts to usable DNA, estimated from several housekeeping genes. Clones with significantly greater frequencies in on-treatment versus baseline samples were identified using a previously published method. TCRdb's version of the immuneACCESS table is confined to in-frame rearrangements and falls short of the full clone set. An unresolved V gene accounts for under half of the shortfall where checked; the remainder is of unknown origin. The V and J calls and clone size are taken from that table; D and trimming were inferred from the DNA. Within this sample are 6,500 to 10,000 clones, with 23% of them counted one time only. 5.5% to 7.5% of the sample is in the top ten clones.

The sequences come from tumor tissue (inferred from file names), collected from a patient given nivolumab and ipilimumab in sequence. This TCR came from a human donor with melanoma.

The CDR3 here reads CASSSRAGTANTGELFF. The nucleotide sequence reads as follows: TGCGCCAGCAGCTCTAGAGCCGGGACAGCTAACACCGGGGAGCTGTTTTTT. This chain joins TRBV5-1 to TRBJ2-2; the junction holds 7 bases that match TRBD1. The CDR3, from cysteine to phenylalanine, totals 17 residues. Only CDR3 DNA is held: 51 bases, read in frame from base 1. CDR1 SGHRS and CDR2 YFSETQ were looked up in the germline V gene. Unmatched junction bases come to 10, with V trimmed by 3 bases and J by 2 bases.